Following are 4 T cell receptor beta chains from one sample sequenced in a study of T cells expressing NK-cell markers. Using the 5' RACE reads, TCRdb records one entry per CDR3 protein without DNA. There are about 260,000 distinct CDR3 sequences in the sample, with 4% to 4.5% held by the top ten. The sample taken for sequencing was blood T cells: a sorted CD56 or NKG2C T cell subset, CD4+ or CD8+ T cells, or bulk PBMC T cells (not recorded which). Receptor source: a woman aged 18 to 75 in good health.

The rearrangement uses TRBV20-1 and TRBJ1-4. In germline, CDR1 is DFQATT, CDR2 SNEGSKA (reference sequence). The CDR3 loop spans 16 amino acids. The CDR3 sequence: CSARGRREATNEKLFF.

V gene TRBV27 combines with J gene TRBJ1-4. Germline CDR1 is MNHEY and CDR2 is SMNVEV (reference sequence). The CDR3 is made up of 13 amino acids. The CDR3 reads CASSLLPNEKLFF.

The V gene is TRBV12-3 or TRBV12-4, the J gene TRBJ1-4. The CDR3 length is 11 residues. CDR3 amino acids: CASTENEKLFF.

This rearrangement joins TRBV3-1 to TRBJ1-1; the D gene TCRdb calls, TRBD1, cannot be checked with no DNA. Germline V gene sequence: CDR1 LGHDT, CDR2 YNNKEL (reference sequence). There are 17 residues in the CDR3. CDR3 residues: CASSPRDSITGDTEAFF.